A single sample gave rise to the 15 T cell receptor beta chains below, sequenced in a study of T cells in Graves' hyperthyroidism and ophthalmopathy. Amplification of TCR beta CDR3 regions was performed using RNA transcripts as template. The HTBI primer set served for first-round RT-PCR of the TCR CDR3. TCRdb redid the calling of the multiplex PCR reads with MiXCR, one entry per CDR3 protein. The repertoire holds more than 600,000 distinct CDR3 sequences, with roughly 15% as singletons. The sample taken for sequencing was blood. The source of these receptors is a man aged 18 to 29 with Graves' hyperthyroidism.

This clonotype was counted at least ten times. The chain links TRBV2 to TRBJ1-1; D unresolved. There are 14 residues in the CDR3. Trimming took 7 bases from V and 6 from J, leaving 18 bases between them. CDR1 is SNHLY, CDR2 FYNNEI, per germline. CDR3 sequence reads: CASTPGTVRSEAFF. For the CDR3, the DNA is TGTGCCAGCACCCCGGGCACCGTAAGGTCTGAAGCTTTCTTT.

Ten or more counts support this clonotype. The V and J genes are TRBV28 and TRBJ1-2, with D unclear. With 9 bases removed from V and 4 bases from J, the gap between germline ends came to 9 bases. This CDR3 region has 11 residues. Looked up from germline, CDR1 is MDHEN and CDR2 is SYDVKM. CDR3 in amino acids: CASSVLYGYTF. CDR3 bases: TGTGCCAGTTCAGTGCTCTATGGCTACACCTTC.

The CDR3 spells CASSDHGSHEQYF. The DNA for the CDR3 is TGTGCCAGCAGTGACCACGGGTCGCACGAGCAGTACTTC. This chain links TRBV2 with TRBJ2-7, with no clear D. The V gene lost 3 bases and the J gene lost 5 bases, with 11 bases spanning the gap. Per the germline V gene, CDR1 is SNHLY and CDR2 is FYNNEI. This CDR3 spans 13 amino acids. Using reference TRBV2 and TRBJ2-7 for the parts outside the CDR3, the full variable domain is EPEVTQTPSHQVTQMGQEVILRCVPISNHLYFYWYRQILGQKVEFLVSFYNNEISEKSEIFDDQFSVERPDGSNFTLKIRSTKLEDSAMYFCASSDHGSHEQYFGPGTRLTVT.

The J gene is TRBJ1-2, the V gene TRBV27; tentative D call: TRBD1 (6 bases). The V gene's germline CDR1 is MNHEY and CDR2 SMNVEV (reference sequence). This CDR3 contains 11 residues. The V and J ends lost 11 bases and 3 bases respectively, with 10 bases between them. This CDR3 is CAAGAYYGYTF. CDR3 in DNA: TGTGCCGCGGGGGCGTACTATGGCTACACCTTC.

V is TRBV6-2 or TRBV6-3 and J is TRBJ2-2; 10 bases are a match to TRBD1. V was pared by 7 bases and J by 6 bases, with 8 bases of the junction left unmatched. CDR1 and CDR2 (germline): MNHEY, SVGEGT. This CDR3 is built from 15 residues. Here the CDR3 DNA reads TGTGCCAGCAATACCGGGACAGGGGTTCCCGGGGAGCTGTTTTTT. Translated, it gives CASNTGTGVPGELFF.

In DNA, the CDR3 is TGTGCCAGCAGCTTAGTAGGTCTGGGGGAGCTGTTTTTT. Residues: CASSLVGLGELFF. The V and J genes are TRBV11-2 and TRBJ2-2; D uncertain. Germline V gives CDR1 SGHAT, CDR2 FQNNGV. V lost 1 base and J lost 8, with 8 bases in between. The CDR3 loop spans 13 amino acids.

The chain carries TRBV12-3 or TRBV12-4 and TRBJ1-1; perhaps TRBD1 as D (6 bases). V was cut by 4 bases and J by 5 bases, with 11 bases left in between. This CDR3 has 13 residues. This chain's CDR3 is CASSSAQGTEAFF. The CDR3 region has the DNA TGTGCCAGCAGTTCGGCCCAGGGGACTGAAGCTTTCTTT.

There are many counts of this clonotype. The rearrangement uses TRBV6-1 and TRBJ2-3, with D uncertain. V lost 5 bases and J lost 3, with 15 bases in between. This CDR3 is built from 15 residues. Germline V gene sequence: CDR1 MNHNS, CDR2 SASEGT. CDR3 sequence reads: CASSYWAGPTDTQYF. In nucleotides, the CDR3 is TGTGCCAGCAGTTATTGGGCAGGTCCTACAGATACGCAGTATTTT.

The chain joins TRBV7-3 to TRBJ2-3; TRBD2 matches 14 bases. Germline-derived CDR1 and CDR2 are SGHTA and FQGTGA. Trimming took 2 bases from V and 6 from J; bases not matched to a gene: 10. This CDR3 region has 18 residues. The CDR3 spells CASSLAPGLAGVSDTQYF. The DNA of the CDR3 is TGTGCCAGCAGCTTAGCCCCGGGACTAGCGGGAGTTTCCGATACGCAGTATTTT.

This clonotype was counted a few times. V is TRBV20-1 and J is TRBJ1-5; a weak D match, TRBD1 (5 bases). Germline CDR1 and CDR2: DFQATT and SNEGSKA (reference sequence). The CDR3 loop spans 13 amino acids. V shed 6 bases and J shed 2 bases, with 11 bases lying between them. The CDR3 loop reads CSALRDRNQPQHF. CDR3 sequence (DNA): TGCAGTGCCCTCCGGGACCGCAATCAGCCCCAGCATTTT.

V usage is TRBV12-3 or TRBV12-4 and J usage is TRBJ2-2; 12 bases line up with TRBD2. With V trimmed by 4 bases and J by 1 base, 10 bases remained unmatched. This CDR3 region has 19 residues. The CDR3 bases are TGTGCCAGCAGTTCCGCCTATACTAGCGGGAGGATGAACACCGGGGAGCTGTTTTTT. Encoded protein: CASSSAYTSGRMNTGELFF.

This clonotype showed up just a few times. This chain connects TRBV5-1 to TRBJ2-5, with 10 bases fitting TRBD2. Per the germline V gene, CDR1 is SGHRS and CDR2 is YFSETQ. V lost 7 bases, J lost 1 base, and 7 bases stayed unmatched. CDR3 length: 15 amino acids. Here the CDR3 reads CASASGRAGQETQYF. For the CDR3, the DNA is TGCGCCAGCGCAAGCGGGAGGGCGGGCCAAGAGACCCAGTACTTC.

The CDR3 here is CSVVYSPGLARYEQYF. The CDR3 DNA sequence: TGCAGCGTTGTTTACTCCCCTGGACTAGCCCGCTACGAGCAGTACTTC. The chain combines TRBV29-1 with TRBJ2-7; 8 bases agree with TRBD2. J was trimmed by 3 bases and V by 4 bases; bases with no gene match: 14. The CDR3 consists of 16 residues. The germline V gene encodes CDR1 SQVTM and CDR2 ANQGSEA.

This clonotype was seen only a few times. The chain carries TRBV5-1 and TRBJ2-2, with 8 bases matching TRBD1. CDR1 and CDR2 from the germline V gene are SGHRS and YFSETQ. The CDR3 sequence is 15 residues long. V was clipped by 5 bases and J by 3 bases; unmatched bases: 6. In nucleotides, the CDR3 is TGCGCCAGCAGGGAAGGGACAGGATACACCGGGGAGCTGTTTTTT. Its protein product is CASREGTGYTGELFF.

J is TRBJ2-2 and V is TRBV11-1; D gene ambiguous. Germline V gene data show CDR1 as SGHAT and CDR2 as FQDESV (reference sequence). This CDR3 spans 15 amino acids. The germline V and J ends were trimmed by 3 bases and 2 bases, with 10 bases remaining between them. The CDR3 protein is CASSLESRNTGELFF. The CDR3 nucleotides read TGTGCCAGCAGCTTGGAAAGCAGAAACACCGGGGAGCTGTTTTTT.